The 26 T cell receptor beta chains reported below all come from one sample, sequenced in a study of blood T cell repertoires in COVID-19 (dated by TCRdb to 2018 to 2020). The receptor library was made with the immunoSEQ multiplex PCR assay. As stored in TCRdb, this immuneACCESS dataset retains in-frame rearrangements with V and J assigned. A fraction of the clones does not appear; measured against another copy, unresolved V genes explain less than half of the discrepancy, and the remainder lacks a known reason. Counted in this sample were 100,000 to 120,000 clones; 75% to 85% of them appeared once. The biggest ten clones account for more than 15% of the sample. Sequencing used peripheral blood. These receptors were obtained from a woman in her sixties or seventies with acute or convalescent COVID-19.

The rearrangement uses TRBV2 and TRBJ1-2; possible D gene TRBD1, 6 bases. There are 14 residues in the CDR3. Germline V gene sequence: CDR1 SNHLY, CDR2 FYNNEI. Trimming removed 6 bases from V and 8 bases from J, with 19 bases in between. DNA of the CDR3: TGTGCCAGCAGAGATACAGGGTACTACGGGGGCTACACCTTC. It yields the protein CASRDTGYYGGYTF.

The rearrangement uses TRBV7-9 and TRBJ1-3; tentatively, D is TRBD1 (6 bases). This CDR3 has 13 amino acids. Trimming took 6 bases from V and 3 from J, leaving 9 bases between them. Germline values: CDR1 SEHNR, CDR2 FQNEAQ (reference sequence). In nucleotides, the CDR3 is TGTGCCAGCAGGTACAGGGTTGGAAACACCATATATTTT. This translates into CASRYRVGNTIYF. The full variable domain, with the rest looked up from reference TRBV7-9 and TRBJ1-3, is DTGVSQNPRHKITKRGQNVTFRCDPISEHNRLYWYRQTLGQGPEFLTYFQNEAQLEKSRLLSDRFSAERPKGSFSTLEIQRTEQGDSAMYLCASRYRVGNTIYFGEGSWLTVV.

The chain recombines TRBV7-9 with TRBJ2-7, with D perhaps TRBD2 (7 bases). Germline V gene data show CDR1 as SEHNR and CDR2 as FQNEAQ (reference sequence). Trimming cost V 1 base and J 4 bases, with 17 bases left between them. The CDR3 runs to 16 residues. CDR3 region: CASSLVGGDRTYEQYF. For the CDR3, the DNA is TGTGCCAGCAGCTTAGTAGGGGGGGATAGGACTTACGAGCAGTACTTC.

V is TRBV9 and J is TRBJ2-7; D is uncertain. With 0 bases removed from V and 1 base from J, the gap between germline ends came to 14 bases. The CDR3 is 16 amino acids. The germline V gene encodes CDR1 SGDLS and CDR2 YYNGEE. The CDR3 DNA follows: TGTGCCAGCAGCGTAGATTGGGCAGTTCAGTCCTACGAGCAGTACTTC. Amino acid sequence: CASSVDWAVQSYEQYF.

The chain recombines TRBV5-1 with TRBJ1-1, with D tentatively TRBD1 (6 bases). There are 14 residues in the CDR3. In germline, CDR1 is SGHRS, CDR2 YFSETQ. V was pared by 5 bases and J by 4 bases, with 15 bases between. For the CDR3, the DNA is TGCGCCAGCAGTCTGACCGCGGGGGCCACTGAAGCTTTCTTT. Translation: CASSLTAGATEAFF.

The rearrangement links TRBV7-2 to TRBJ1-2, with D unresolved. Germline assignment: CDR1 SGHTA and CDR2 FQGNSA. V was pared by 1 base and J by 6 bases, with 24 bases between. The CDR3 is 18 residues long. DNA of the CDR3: TGTGCCAGCAGCTTAGTCGGGTCCCAGTCGAGAAAGCTACATGGCTACACCTTC. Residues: CASSLVGSQSRKLHGYTF. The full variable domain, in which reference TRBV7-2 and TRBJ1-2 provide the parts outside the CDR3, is GAGVSQSPSNKVTEKGKDVELRCDPISGHTALYWYRQSLGQGLEFLIYFQGNSAPDKSGLPSDRFSAERTGGSVSTLTIQRTQQEDSAVYLCASSLVGSQSRKLHGYTFGSGTRLTVV.

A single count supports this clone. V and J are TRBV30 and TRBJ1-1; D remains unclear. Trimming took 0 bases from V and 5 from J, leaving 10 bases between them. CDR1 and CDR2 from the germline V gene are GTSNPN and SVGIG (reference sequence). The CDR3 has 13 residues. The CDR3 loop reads CAWSVSGGTEAFF. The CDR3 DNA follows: TGTGCCTGGAGTGTGTCTGGCGGGACTGAAGCTTTCTTT. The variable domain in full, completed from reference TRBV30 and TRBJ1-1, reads SQTIHQWPATLVQPVGSPLSLECTVEGTSNPNLYWYRQAAGRGLQLLFYSVGIGQISSEVPQNLSASRPQDRQFILSSKKLLLSDSGFYLCAWSVSGGTEAFFGQGTRLTVV.

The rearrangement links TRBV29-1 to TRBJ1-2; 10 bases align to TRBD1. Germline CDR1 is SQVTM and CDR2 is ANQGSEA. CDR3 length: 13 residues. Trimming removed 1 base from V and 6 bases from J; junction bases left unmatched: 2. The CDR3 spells CSVEGGTGDGYTF. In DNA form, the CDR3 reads TGCAGCGTTGAAGGCGGGACAGGGGATGGCTACACCTTC.

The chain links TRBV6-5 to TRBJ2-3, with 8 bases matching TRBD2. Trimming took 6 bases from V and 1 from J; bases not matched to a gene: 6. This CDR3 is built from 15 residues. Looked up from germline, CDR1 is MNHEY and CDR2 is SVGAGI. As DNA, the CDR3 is TGTGCCAGCAGAAAGGGACTAGAGGGCACAGATACGCAGTATTTT. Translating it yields CASRKGLEGTDTQYF.

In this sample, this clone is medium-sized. CDR3 coding DNA: TGTGCCAGCAGCTTAGAACAGGGGGGATTTTACGAGCAGTACTTC. Its protein is CASSLEQGGFYEQYF. V gene TRBV11-2 combines with J gene TRBJ2-7; TRBD1 aligns across 8 bases. The CDR3 sequence is 15 residues long. After removal of 0 bases from V and 4 bases from J, the junction contained 5 bases not matched to a gene. Germline-derived CDR1 and CDR2 are SGHAT and FQNNGV.

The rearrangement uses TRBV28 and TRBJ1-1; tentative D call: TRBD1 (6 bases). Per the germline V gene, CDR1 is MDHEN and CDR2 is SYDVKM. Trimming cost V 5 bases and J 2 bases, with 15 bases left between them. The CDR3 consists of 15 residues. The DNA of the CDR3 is TGTGCCAGCAGTGGGCGGGGGCTCGGAAACACTGAAGCTTTCTTT. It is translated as CASSGRGLGNTEAFF.

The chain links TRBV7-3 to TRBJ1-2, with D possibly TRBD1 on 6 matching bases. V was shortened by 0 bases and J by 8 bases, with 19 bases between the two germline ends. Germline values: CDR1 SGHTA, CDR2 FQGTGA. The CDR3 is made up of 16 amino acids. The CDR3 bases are TGTGCCAGCAGCTTAACGAGTGGAGCAGGGGAAGGAGGCTACACCTTC. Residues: CASSLTSGAGEGGYTF.

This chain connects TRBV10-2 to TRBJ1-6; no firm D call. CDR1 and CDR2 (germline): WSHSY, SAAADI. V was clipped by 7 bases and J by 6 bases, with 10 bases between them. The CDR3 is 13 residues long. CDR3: CASTTAPNSPLHF. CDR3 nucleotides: TGCGCCAGCACTACAGCCCCTAATTCACCCCTCCACTTT.

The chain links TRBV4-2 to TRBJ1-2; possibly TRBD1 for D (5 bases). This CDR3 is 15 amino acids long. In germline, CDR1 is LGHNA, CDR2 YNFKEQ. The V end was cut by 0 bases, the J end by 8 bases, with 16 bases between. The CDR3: CASSQDPQEWKGYTF. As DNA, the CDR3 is TGTGCCAGCAGCCAAGATCCACAGGAGTGGAAAGGCTACACCTTC.

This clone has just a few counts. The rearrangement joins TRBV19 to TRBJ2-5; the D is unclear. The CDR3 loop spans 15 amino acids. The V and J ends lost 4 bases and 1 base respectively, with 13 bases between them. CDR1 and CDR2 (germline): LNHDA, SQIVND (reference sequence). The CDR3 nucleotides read TGTGCCAGTAGTACCGCCCGAAGAGTCCAAGAGACCCAGTACTTC. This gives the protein CASSTARRVQETQYF. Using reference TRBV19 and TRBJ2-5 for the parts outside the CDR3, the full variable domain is DGGITQSPKYLFRKEGQNVTLSCEQNLNHDAMYWYRQDPGQGLRLIYYSQIVNDFQKGDIAEGYSVSREKKESFPLTVTSAQKNPTAFYLCASSTARRVQETQYFGPGTRLLVL.

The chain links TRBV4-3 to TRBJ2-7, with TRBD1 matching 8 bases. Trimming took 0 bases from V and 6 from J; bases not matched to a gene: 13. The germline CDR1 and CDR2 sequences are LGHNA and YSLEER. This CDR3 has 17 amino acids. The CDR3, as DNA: TGCGCCAGCAGCCAAGAAGGGCTTGGGACAGGAAGAGGCGAGCAGTACTTC. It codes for CASSQEGLGTGRGEQYF.

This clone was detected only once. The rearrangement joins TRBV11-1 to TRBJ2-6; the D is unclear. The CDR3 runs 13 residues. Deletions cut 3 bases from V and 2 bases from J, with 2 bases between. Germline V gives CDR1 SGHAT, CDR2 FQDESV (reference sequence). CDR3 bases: TGTGCCAGCAGCTTCGCTGGGGCCAACGTCCTGACTTTC. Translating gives CASSFAGANVLTF.

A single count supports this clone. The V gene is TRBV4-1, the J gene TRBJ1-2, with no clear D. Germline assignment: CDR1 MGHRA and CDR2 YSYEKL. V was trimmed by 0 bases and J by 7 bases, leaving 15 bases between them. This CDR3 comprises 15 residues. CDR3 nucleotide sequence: TGCGCCAGCAGCCAAGATTATGGTCAGGCGGGTGGCTACACCTTC. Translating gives CASSQDYGQAGGYTF.

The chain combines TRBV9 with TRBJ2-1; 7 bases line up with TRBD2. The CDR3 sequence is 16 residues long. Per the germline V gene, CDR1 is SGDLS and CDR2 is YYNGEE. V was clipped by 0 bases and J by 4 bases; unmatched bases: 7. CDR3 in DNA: TGTGCCAGCAGCGTAGCCCCGAGGGGAGGGTACAATGAGCAGTTCTTC. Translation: CASSVAPRGGYNEQFF.

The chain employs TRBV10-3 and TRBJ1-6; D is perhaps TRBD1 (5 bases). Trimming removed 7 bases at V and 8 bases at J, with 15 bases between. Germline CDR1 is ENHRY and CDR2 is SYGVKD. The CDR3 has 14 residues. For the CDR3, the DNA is TGTGCCATCAATACTAGGGGAGGGGATTCACCCCTCCACTTT. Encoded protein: CAINTRGGDSPLHF.

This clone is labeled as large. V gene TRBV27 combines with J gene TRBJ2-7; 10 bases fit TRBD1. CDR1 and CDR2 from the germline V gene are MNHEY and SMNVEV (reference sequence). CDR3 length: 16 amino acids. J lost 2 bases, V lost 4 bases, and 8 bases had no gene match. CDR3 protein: CASSSNPGTGAYEQYF. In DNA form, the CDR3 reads TGTGCCAGCAGTTCCAACCCCGGGACAGGGGCCTACGAGCAGTACTTC.

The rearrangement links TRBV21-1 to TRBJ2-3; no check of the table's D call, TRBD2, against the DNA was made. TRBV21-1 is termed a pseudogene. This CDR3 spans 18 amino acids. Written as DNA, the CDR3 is TGTGCCAGCAGTACGCGGCCGGGTTTTCCGCGCAGCACAGATACGCAGTATTTT. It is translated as CASSTRPGFPRSTDTQYF.

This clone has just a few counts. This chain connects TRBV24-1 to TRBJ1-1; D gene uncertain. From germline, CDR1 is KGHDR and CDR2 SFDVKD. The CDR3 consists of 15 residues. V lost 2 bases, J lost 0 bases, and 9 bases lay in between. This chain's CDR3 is CATSDSANLNTEAFF. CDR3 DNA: TGTGCCACCAGTGATTCTGCGAACCTGAACACTGAAGCTTTCTTT.

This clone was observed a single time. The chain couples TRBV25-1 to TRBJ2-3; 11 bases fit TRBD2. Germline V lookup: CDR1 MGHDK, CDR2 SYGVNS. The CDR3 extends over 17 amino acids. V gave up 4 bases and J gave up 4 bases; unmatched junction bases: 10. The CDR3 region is CASSVISGGAGPDTQYF. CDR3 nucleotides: TGTGCCAGCAGTGTAATTAGCGGGGGGGCCGGTCCAGATACGCAGTATTTT.

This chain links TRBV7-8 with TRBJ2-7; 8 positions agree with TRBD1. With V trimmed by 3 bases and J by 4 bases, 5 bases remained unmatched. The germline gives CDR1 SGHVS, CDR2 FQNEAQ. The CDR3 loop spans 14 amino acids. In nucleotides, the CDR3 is TGTGCCAGCAGCTTCGGGACAGGCGGGTACGAGCAGTACTTC. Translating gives CASSFGTGGYEQYF.

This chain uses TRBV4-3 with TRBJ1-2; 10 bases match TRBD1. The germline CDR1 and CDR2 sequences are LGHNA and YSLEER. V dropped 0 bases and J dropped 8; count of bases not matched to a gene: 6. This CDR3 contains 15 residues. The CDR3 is CASSQDLTGGSGYTF. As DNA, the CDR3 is TGCGCCAGCAGCCAAGACCTGACAGGGGGCAGCGGCTACACCTTC.